These T cell receptor beta chains were read from a single sample in a study of blood T cell repertoires in COVID-19. Profiling relied on immunoSEQ multiplex PCR, and the TCRdb table lists in-frame clones only, not all of them. This table has about 120,000 clones, approximately 84% appearing once. Sequencing was done on a sample of peripheral blood. The source of these receptors is a man aged 70-80 years with active or convalescent COVID-19. Each CDR3 is given with its conserved first and last residue. D genes are given only for firm matches. The listing skips clone size in some rows; elsewhere it reads once, few, many or a size class.

v_call	j_call	clone_size	d_call	cdr3_aa	cdr3_nt
TRBV4-2	TRBJ2-3	NA	TRBD2	CASSQASNAGGSDTQYF	TGTGCCAGCAGCCAAGCTTCGAATGCGGGAGGATCCGATACGCAGTATTTT
TRBV27	TRBJ2-5	NA	TRBD2	CASSSLAGGRETQYF	TGTGCCAGCAGCTCACTAGCGGGAGGTCGTGAGACCCAGTACTTC
TRBV4-1	TRBJ2-3	NA	NA	CASSLTRFTDTQYF	TGCGCCAGCAGCTTGACTAGGTTTACAGATACGCAGTATTTT
TRBV4-1	TRBJ2-2	NA	TRBD2	CASSQDWGGAGELFF	TGCGCCAGCAGCCAAGATTGGGGGGGAGCCGGGGAGCTGTTTTTT
TRBV6-5	TRBJ1-2	NA	NA	CASSYSNWGDGYTF	TGTGCCAGCAGTTACTCGAATTGGGGGGATGGCTACACCTTC
TRBV5-1	TRBJ2-3	NA	NA	CASSFPGRTDTQYF	TGCGCCAGCAGCTTTCCAGGGCGGACAGATACGCAGTATTTT
TRBV18	TRBJ1-2	NA	NA	CASSLSPRNGYGYTF	TGTGCCAGCTCACTCTCCCCCAGGAATGGGTATGGCTACACCTTC
TRBV5-3	TRBJ2-1	NA	NA	CARSLTPTGDEQFF	TGTGCCAGAAGCCTAACACCGACGGGGGATGAGCAGTTCTTC
TRBV29-1	TRBJ2-3	NA	TRBD2	CSADGASGLTDTQYF	TGCAGCGCCGATGGGGCTAGCGGACTAACAGATACGCAGTATTTT
TRBV5-1	TRBJ1-2	NA	NA	CASIARGREGLYTF	TGCGCCAGCATCGCAAGGGGCAGGGAGGGTTTATACACCTTC
TRBV20-1	TRBJ2-2	NA	NA	CSASQGGGELFF	TGCAGTGCTAGTCAGGGGGGCGGGGAGCTGTTTTTT
TRBV6-5	TRBJ2-5	few	NA	CASSLQETQYF	TGTGCCAGCAGTCTTCAAGAGACCCAGTACTTC
TRBV12-5	TRBJ2-1	NA	TRBD2	CASGLESLAGGSYNEQFF	TGTGCTAGTGGTTTGGAAAGTCTAGCGGGAGGTTCCTACAATGAGCAGTTCTTC
TRBV7-8	TRBJ1-3	NA	NA	CASSLQVGNTIYF	TGTGCCAGCAGCTTACAGGTTGGAAACACCATATATTTT
TRBV29-1	TRBJ2-1	NA	TRBD2	CSVGTSGSGDEQFF	TGCAGCGTGGGGACTAGCGGGAGTGGGGATGAGCAGTTCTTC
TRBV15	TRBJ1-2	NA	NA	CATSKSTAEYGYTF	TGTGCCACCAGCAAGTCAACCGCGGAATATGGCTACACCTTC
TRBV5-5	TRBJ1-5	NA	TRBD1	CASSRLRWTGLDQPQHF	TGTGCCAGCAGCAGGCTCAGGTGGACAGGGTTGGATCAGCCCCAGCATTTT
TRBV7-2	TRBJ1-1	NA	NA	CASSLEGVGGTEAFF	TGTGCCAGCAGCTTAGAAGGCGTGGGGGGCACTGAAGCTTTCTTT
TRBV11-1	TRBJ2-2	NA	NA	CASSSDRSELFF	TGTGCCAGCAGCTCAGACAGGAGTGAGCTGTTTTTT
TRBV5-5	TRBJ2-2	NA	TRBD1	CASSLFGNRGRPGELFF	TGTGCCAGCAGCCTGTTCGGGAACAGGGGTCGACCCGGGGAGCTGTTTTTT
TRBV6-2/TRBV6-3	TRBJ2-6	NA	TRBD1	CASSRQGALSGANVLTF	TGTGCCAGCAGTAGACAGGGAGCCCTCTCTGGGGCCAACGTCCTGACTTTC
TRBV7-2	TRBJ2-3	NA	TRBD2	CASSLLVVAGTSTDTQYF	TGTGCCAGCAGCTTACTTGTGGTAGCGGGGACTAGCACAGATACGCAGTATTTT
TRBV9	TRBJ1-6	few	TRBD1	CASSAGQGGNSPLHF	TGTGCCAGCAGCGCAGGACAGGGGGGGAATTCACCCCTCCACTTT
TRBV4-2	TRBJ1-2	NA	TRBD1	CASSPSQGDYGYTF	TGTGCCAGCAGCCCTTCACAGGGGGACTATGGCTACACCTTC
TRBV10-3	TRBJ2-2	NA	TRBD1	CAISGTGSTGELFF	TGTGCCATATCCGGGACAGGGAGTACCGGGGAGCTGTTTTTT
TRBV4-1	TRBJ1-2	few	TRBD1	CASSPGTTGGYGYTF	TGCGCCAGCAGCCCCGGAACCACAGGGGGCTATGGCTACACCTTC
TRBV9	TRBJ2-1	NA	NA	CASSTHRQNSYNEQFF	TGTGCCAGCAGCACTCATAGACAGAATTCCTACAATGAGCAGTTCTTC
TRBV19	TRBJ1-1	NA	NA	CASSILSTTANTEAFF	TGTGCCAGTAGTATCTTATCCACGACAGCGAACACTGAAGCTTTCTTT
TRBV10-3	TRBJ1-1	once	TRBD1	CAISDRQGDTEAFF	TGTGCCATCAGTGACCGACAGGGGGACACTGAAGCTTTCTTT
TRBV2	TRBJ2-7	few	NA	CASSVSYEQYF	TGTGCCAGCAGTGTTAGCTACGAGCAGTACTTC
TRBV4-1	TRBJ1-6	NA	NA	CASSQGRGREPYNSPLHF	TGCGCCAGCAGCCAAGGCCGGGGGAGGGAACCATATAATTCACCCCTCCACTTT
TRBV7-2	TRBJ1-1	NA	NA	CASSLTDGGRAFF	TGTGCCAGCAGCTTGACGGACGGGGGTAGAGCTTTCTTT